The 7 T cell receptor beta chains below come from one sample, sequenced in a study of T cell changes during pregnancy in multiple sclerosis. TCRdb keeps only in-frame clones here, not all; method: immunoSEQ multiplex PCR. This table has approximately 80,000 clones, around 93% appearing once. The specimen was peripheral blood, collected in the second trimester of pregnancy. The source of these receptors is a female donor in good health, enrolled as a control in a pregnancy study.

The gene calls are TRBV11-2 and TRBJ1-6, with TRBD1 matching 11 bases. The trim removed 5 bases at V and 10 bases at J, leaving 4 bases unmatched. There are 14 residues in the CDR3. Germline V CDR1 and CDR2: SGHAT, FQNNGV. Here the CDR3 reads CASSPRDRGSPLHF. The CDR3, as DNA: TGTGCCAGCAGCCCCAGGGACAGGGGGTCACCCCTCCACTTT.

The J gene is TRBJ1-5, the V gene TRBV2; D call uncertain. V lost 4 bases, J lost 6 bases, and 10 bases lay in between. CDR1 is SNHLY, CDR2 FYNNEI, per germline. The CDR3 consists of 13 residues. The DNA of the CDR3 is TGTGCCAGCAGTGGGGTCTCGGGTCAGCCCCAGCATTTT. Its translation: CASSGVSGQPQHF.

A single count supports this clone. This chain joins TRBV5-1 and TRBJ2-1, with 11 bases fitting TRBD1. V dropped 5 bases and J dropped 6; count of bases not matched to a gene: 7. Germline V gives CDR1 SGHRS, CDR2 YFSETQ. There are 15 residues in the CDR3. CDR3 region: CASSRGQGAPNEQFF. Here the CDR3 DNA reads TGCGCCAGCAGTCGAGGACAGGGGGCGCCCAATGAGCAGTTCTTC.

This clone came up once. This chain uses TRBV9 with TRBJ2-7; 8 nucleotides line up with TRBD1. Trimming removed 0 bases from V and 3 bases from J; junction bases left unmatched: 5. CDR1 and CDR2 (germline): SGDLS, YYNGEE. This CDR3 comprises 15 residues. The CDR3 DNA sequence: TGTGCCAGCAGCGTAGGGGACAGGAGTTACTACGAGCAGTACTTC. It is translated as CASSVGDRSYYEQYF.

The V call is TRBV5-6, the J call TRBJ1-1; the D gene is possibly TRBD1 (5 bases). CDR1 and CDR2 from the germline V gene are SGHDT and YYEEEE. With 2 bases removed from V and 1 base from J, the gap between germline ends came to 9 bases. CDR3 length: 14 amino acids. The CDR3 sequence is CASSFGQGNTEAFF. CDR3 sequence (DNA): TGTGCCAGCAGCTTTGGTCAGGGGAACACTGAAGCTTTCTTT.

The chain has TRBV4-3 and TRBJ1-1; D is possibly TRBD1 (6 bases). Germline loops: CDR1 LGHNA, CDR2 YSLEER. V was clipped by 2 bases and J by 4 bases, with 11 bases between them. The CDR3 is 14 residues long. The CDR3 protein is CASSQPRGGTEAFF. CDR3 sequence (DNA): TGCGCCAGCAGCCAACCCCGAGGGGGCACTGAAGCTTTCTTT.

CDR3 nucleotide sequence: TGTGCCAGCAGGGACAGATTCGAGGGTGAAAAACTGTTTTTT. It is translated as CASRDRFEGEKLFF. The rearrangement joins TRBV7-9 to TRBJ1-4; D perhaps matches TRBD1 (6 bases). Trimming shortened V by 6 bases and J by 7 bases, and 15 bases separated the two germline ends. This CDR3 comprises 14 residues. From germline, CDR1 is SEHNR and CDR2 FQNEAQ (reference sequence).